The present entry profiles one T cell receptor (beta chain) with its context. What it binds is not known. The sample belongs to a study of T cell repertoires in ileal Crohn's disease. The study's findings and limits: Compared with CD4 T cells, sorted CD8 cells carried more expanded clones. Active smokers at surgery had more clonal expansions than non-smokers.

Per sample, about 500 nanograms of biopsy DNA were TCRB immunosequenced. Method: immunoSEQ multiplex PCR; TCRdb's copy keeps in-frame clones and lacks some. Of about 5,200 clones in the sample, roughly 79% were seen once. Included were adult ileal or ileocolonic Crohn's patients indicated for ileocolonic resection. V was shortened by 4 bases and J by 2 bases, with 18 bases between the two germline ends. The CDR3 contains 17 residues. Germline V gene lookup returns CDR1 SGHRS and CDR2 YFSETQ. The chain links TRBV5-1 to TRBJ2-2; perhaps TRBD1 as D (5 bases). The receptor's source is an adult with Crohn's disease. The sample comprised ileal tissue. This CDR3 is CASSILSGRVNTGELFF. Here the CDR3 DNA reads TGCGCCAGCAGCATTCTATCGGGCAGGGTTAACACCGGGGAGCTGTTTTTT.